This TCR beta chain was identified during a study of T cell clones after liver transplantation. Overall study: Third-party-reactive TCRbeta sequences from pre-transplant mixed lymphocyte reactions served as antigen-independent comparators. Apart from three HCV-positive recipients, transplants were for non-autoimmune, non-viral reasons. Blood was drawn pre-transplant, before withdrawal, and after full or failed withdrawal. Whole-study results and caveats: Low donor cell numbers restricted donor-reactive repertoire measurement in a couple of subjects.

TCRdb's copy holds only in-frame clones and misses some; the assay was immunoSEQ multiplex PCR. The data contain around 110,000 clones, 75% to 95% of them singletons. As regards this clone: Its antigen is undetermined.

The sequenced sample was CD4+ T cells from blood, obtained 12 months after liver transplant. The origin of this receptor is a human patient who received a liver transplant. The graft donor may account for some of the T cells.

The CDR3 region has the DNA TGTGCCAGCAGCTTAGTTGAGTACAATGAGCAGTTCTTC. It encodes CASSLVEYNEQFF. The chain joins TRBV7-2 to TRBJ2-1; D uncertain. CDR1 SGHTA and CDR2 FQGNSA come from the germline V gene. V gave up 1 base and J gave up 4 bases, with 5 bases separating them. CDR3 size: 13 residues.